Sequencing of this T cell receptor beta chain was carried out in a study of metastatic and nonmetastatic thyroid tumors. The study, taken as a whole, reports: For both blood and tumor, malignant thyroid tumors reportedly showed significantly higher TCR beta diversity than benign nodules did.

Trimming took 0 bases from V and 6 from J, leaving 11 bases between them. CDR3 length: 14 amino acids. Germline V lookup: CDR1 SGHRS, CDR2 YFSETQ. All patients were untreated before thyroid surgery. About this clone itself: The antigen remains undetermined.

Original processing notes: The distant-metastasis classifier for papillary thyroid cancer was built from CDR3 differences across clinicopathological groups. TCRdb reprocessed the PCR reads using MiXCR. It is TCRdb's table, rather than the study itself, that gives the V and J calls and clone size. The sample lists about 16,000 clones, more than 20% occurring once. The material sequenced was tumor tissue. The chain links TRBV5-1 to TRBJ2-3; D is possibly TRBD2 (6 bases). This sequence was found in a female donor with papillary thyroid cancer or a benign thyroid nodule (not recorded which). Some clones in this sample may be carry-over from other donors' samples. The chain's CDR3 is CASSLASVTDTQYF. DNA of the CDR3: TGCGCCAGCAGCTTGGCTAGCGTCACCGATACGCAGTATTTT.